This TCR beta chain was recovered during a study of T cell repertoires in cytomegalovirus infection. In the study overall: Public TCR beta signatures were indicative of both CMV infection and a matching HLA type.

The sample holds a few counts of this clonotype. The antigen is unknown. TCRdb re-called the reads with MiXCR, one entry per CDR3 protein. The data show some 180,000 distinct CDR3 sequences, roughly 9.8% seen once. Trimming pared 6 bases from V and 1 base from J, leaving 27 bases between. This CDR3 has 18 residues. In germline, CDR1 is DFQATT, CDR2 SNEGSKA (reference sequence). Findings and caveats of the study: Carriers of CMV and the relevant HLA type were discriminated by public TCR beta frequency.

The specimen sequenced was PBMCs. This receptor was obtained from a human donor in good health (CMV status not recorded). Some clones in this sample may be carry-over from other donors' samples. This chain connects TRBV20-1 to TRBJ2-5; the D gene could be TRBD1 or TRBD2 (5 bases each). CDR3 loop: CSAAKLRGRGLSQETQYF. CDR3 sequence (DNA): TGCAGTGCCGCCAAGTTGAGGGGTAGGGGTTTATCCCAAGAGACCCAGTACTTC.